This T cell receptor beta chain was sequenced in a study of T cell repertoires in cytomegalovirus infection. The wider study: Peptides in the study included HLA-C-restricted and HLA-B-restricted CMV epitopes. Public TCR beta signature analysis indicated the presence of both CMV infection and matching HLA type. Whole-study results and caveats: Clonotypes of TCR beta that were HLA-C-restricted and CMV-specific dominated the ex vivo response. There were carriers of CMV plus the relevant HLA, and cumulative public TCR beta family frequency identified them.

Concerning this clonotype itself: Its antigen is unidentified.

A single record per CDR3 protein comes from TCRdb applying MiXCR to the reads. The sample holds 450,000 to 600,000 distinct CDR3 sequences, 30% to 35% seen once. The material sequenced was cultured PBMCs, taken from culture after CMV antigen stimulation. The clonotype was recovered from a human donor in good health (CMV status not recorded). Some clones in this sample may be carry-over from other donors' samples.

CDR3 DNA: TGTGCCAGCAGCCCCCAGATAGCGGGTACCGGGGAGCTGTTTTTT. Residues: CASSPQIAGTGELFF. The chain joins TRBV7-2 to TRBJ2-2; 7 bases line up with TRBD2. With V trimmed by 5 bases and J by 5 bases, 8 bases remained unmatched. Per germline, CDR1 SGHTA and CDR2 FQGNSA. The CDR3 runs to 15 residues.